A selection of T cell receptor beta chains follows, all from one sample in a study of T cells in Graves' hyperthyroidism and ophthalmopathy. TCRdb reanalysed the multiplex PCR reads using MiXCR and keeps one entry per CDR3 protein. The table has some 400,000 distinct CDR3 sequences, 19% seen once. Specimen: blood. The receptors derive from a woman aged 18-29 years with Graves' hyperthyroidism. The CDR3 runs from the conserved cysteine through the conserved F or W. Fields, in order: J gene, clone size, D gene, V gene, CDR3 DNA, CDR3 protein. D genes are given only for firm matches. Clone size is not always given. Where it is, it says once, few, many or a class for expanded clones.

j_call: TRBJ1-5; clone_size: many; d_call: .; v_call: TRBV12-3/TRBV12-4; cdr3_nt: TGTGCCAGCAGTTTAACCACTAGCAATCAGCCCCAGCATTTT; cdr3_aa: CASSLTTSNQPQHF
j_call: TRBJ1-3; clone_size: .; d_call: .; v_call: TRBV18; cdr3_nt: TGTGCCAGCTCACCACCGGCAGGGGTGGCCCCGGGAAACACCATATATTTT; cdr3_aa: CASSPPAGVAPGNTIYF
j_call: TRBJ2-5; clone_size: .; d_call: TRBD2; v_call: TRBV25-1; cdr3_nt: TGTGCCAGCAGTAAGGGTCTAGCGGGGGAAGGAGAGACCCAGTACTTC; cdr3_aa: CASSKGLAGEGETQYF
j_call: TRBJ1-3; clone_size: .; d_call: .; v_call: TRBV7-8; cdr3_nt: TGTGCCAGCAGCTTCAATGGGGGCTCTGGAAACACCATATATTTT; cdr3_aa: CASSFNGGSGNTIYF
j_call: TRBJ2-5; clone_size: many; d_call: .; v_call: TRBV7-2; cdr3_nt: TGTGCCAGCAGTTTAGTGTGGAAAGAGACCCAGTACTTC; cdr3_aa: CASSLVWKETQYF
j_call: TRBJ2-5; clone_size: .; d_call: TRBD2; v_call: TRBV4-1; cdr3_nt: TGCGCCAGCAGTTACATCGGGGGGGCCTTCGGGACCCAGTACTTC; cdr3_aa: CASSYIGGAFGTQYF
j_call: TRBJ1-5; clone_size: many; d_call: TRBD1; v_call: TRBV6-1; cdr3_nt: TGTGCCAGCAGTGAGGGCACAGGGGAGGGTCAGCCCCAGCATTTT; cdr3_aa: CASSEGTGEGQPQHF
j_call: TRBJ1-5; clone_size: many; d_call: TRBD1; v_call: TRBV20-1; cdr3_nt: TGCAGTGCGCCGACAGGGAGAGGCAATCAGCCCCAGCATTTT; cdr3_aa: CSAPTGRGNQPQHF
j_call: TRBJ2-5; clone_size: many; d_call: .; v_call: TRBV6-2/TRBV6-3; cdr3_nt: TGTGCCAGCAGGCGGGCCCCGGAGACCCAGTACTTC; cdr3_aa: CASRRAPETQYF
j_call: TRBJ2-2; clone_size: .; d_call: .; v_call: TRBV4-2; cdr3_nt: TGTGCCAGCAGCCAAGATGGGGACGGGGGCCTCACCGGGGAGCTGTTTTTT; cdr3_aa: CASSQDGDGGLTGELFF
j_call: TRBJ1-5; clone_size: many; d_call: .; v_call: TRBV20-1; cdr3_nt: TGCAGTGCTAGAGTCTGGGGGGGGGCTAATCAGCCCCAGCATTTT; cdr3_aa: CSARVWGGANQPQHF
j_call: TRBJ1-3; clone_size: many; d_call: .; v_call: TRBV4-1; cdr3_nt: TGCGCCAGCAGCCAAAGGGCGAGAATCGTAGACACCATATATTTT; cdr3_aa: CASSQRARIVDTIYF
j_call: TRBJ1-1; clone_size: many; d_call: .; v_call: TRBV20-1; cdr3_nt: TGCAGTGCTAGAGGAAGTAGGGTTGCGAACACTGAAGCTTTCTTT; cdr3_aa: CSARGSRVANTEAFF
j_call: TRBJ2-5; clone_size: many; d_call: TRBD1; v_call: TRBV20-1; cdr3_nt: TGCAGTGCTAGAGCAGGGGGAGAACCTCAGCTCCAAGAGACCCAGTACTTC; cdr3_aa: CSARAGGEPQLQETQYF
j_call: TRBJ1-5; clone_size: many; d_call: .; v_call: TRBV20-1; cdr3_nt: TGCAGTGCCACTAATCGACCCGATCAGCCCCAGCATTTT; cdr3_aa: CSATNRPDQPQHF
j_call: TRBJ1-3; clone_size: many; d_call: .; v_call: TRBV2; cdr3_nt: TGTGCCAGCAGTGGCCAGGTGACAGGAAACACCATATATTTT; cdr3_aa: CASSGQVTGNTIYF
j_call: TRBJ2-2; clone_size: many; d_call: .; v_call: TRBV28; cdr3_nt: TGTGCCAGCAGTTTATGGAGAACCGGGGAGCTGTTTTTT; cdr3_aa: CASSLWRTGELFF
j_call: TRBJ2-5; clone_size: many; d_call: .; v_call: TRBV9; cdr3_nt: TGTGCCAGCAGCCCCTCGGAAAGCCCCGGCGAGACCCAGTACTTC; cdr3_aa: CASSPSESPGETQYF
j_call: TRBJ2-3; clone_size: few; d_call: TRBD2; v_call: TRBV20-1; cdr3_nt: TGCAGTGCCGGGGCGGGGGACACAGATACGCAGTATTTT; cdr3_aa: CSAGAGDTDTQYF
j_call: TRBJ2-5; clone_size: .; d_call: TRBD2; v_call: TRBV25-1; cdr3_nt: TGTGCCAGCAGTGAGGAGAATAGCGGGGGGTTGGAGACCCAGTACTTC; cdr3_aa: CASSEENSGGLETQYF
j_call: TRBJ1-1; clone_size: .; d_call: .; v_call: TRBV7-9; cdr3_nt: TGTGCCAGCAGCTCTTCGGGTTTAGGGAGAGCTTTCTTT; cdr3_aa: CASSSSGLGRAFF
j_call: TRBJ1-1; clone_size: .; d_call: .; v_call: TRBV6-5; cdr3_nt: TGTGCCAGCAGTTTAGGCGCAGGGAGAGCTTTCTTT; cdr3_aa: CASSLGAGRAFF
j_call: TRBJ2-7; clone_size: many; d_call: .; v_call: TRBV27; cdr3_nt: TGTGCCAGCAGTCCACAGGGATGGGACGAGCAGTACTTC; cdr3_aa: CASSPQGWDEQYF
j_call: TRBJ2-5; clone_size: .; d_call: .; v_call: TRBV20-1; cdr3_nt: TGCAGTGCTAGATGGGGGTTAGGGGGAGAGACCCAGTACTTC; cdr3_aa: CSARWGLGGETQYF
j_call: TRBJ1-5; clone_size: many; d_call: .; v_call: TRBV11-2; cdr3_nt: TGTGCCAGCAGCTTAGATCGTAGACAGCCCCAGCATTTT; cdr3_aa: CASSLDRRQPQHF
j_call: TRBJ1-1; clone_size: many; d_call: .; v_call: TRBV6-1; cdr3_nt: TGTGCCAGCAGAACCCATCCGAACACTGAAGCTTTCTTT; cdr3_aa: CASRTHPNTEAFF
j_call: TRBJ2-5; clone_size: few; d_call: TRBD2; v_call: TRBV19; cdr3_nt: TGTGCCAGTAGTGTGATCGGGGGGACTAAGACCCAGTACTTC; cdr3_aa: CASSVIGGTKTQYF
j_call: TRBJ2-7; clone_size: many; d_call: .; v_call: TRBV12-3/TRBV12-4; cdr3_nt: TGTGCCAGCACCCTTCGAGGGGGGAACTCCTACGAGCAGTACTTC; cdr3_aa: CASTLRGGNSYEQYF
j_call: TRBJ1-2; clone_size: many; d_call: .; v_call: TRBV20-1; cdr3_nt: TGCAGTGCACCGCCCAGGGGTGGCTACACCTTC; cdr3_aa: CSAPPRGGYTF
j_call: TRBJ1-5; clone_size: many; d_call: .; v_call: TRBV12-3/TRBV12-4; cdr3_nt: TGTGCCAGCAGTGGGGCACGTGGTCGGTCAGGTCAGCCCCAGCATTTT; cdr3_aa: CASSGARGRSGQPQHF
j_call: TRBJ2-2; clone_size: .; d_call: .; v_call: TRBV3-1; cdr3_nt: TGTGCCAGCAGCCGGGGGGCCATCACCGGGGAGCTGTTTTTT; cdr3_aa: CASSRGAITGELFF
j_call: TRBJ2-7; clone_size: many; d_call: TRBD2; v_call: TRBV12-3/TRBV12-4; cdr3_nt: TGTGCCAGCAGGGTCGATGTAACGGGGGGGACCTACGAGCAGTACTTC; cdr3_aa: CASRVDVTGGTYEQYF
j_call: TRBJ1-1; clone_size: many; d_call: .; v_call: TRBV6-1; cdr3_nt: TGTGCCAGCAGTGTGATACAGGGTCCCACTGAAGCTTTCTTT; cdr3_aa: CASSVIQGPTEAFF
j_call: TRBJ1-1; clone_size: .; d_call: .; v_call: TRBV6-1; cdr3_nt: TGTGCCAGCAAGCTCCCAGAGAACACTGAAGCTTTCTTT; cdr3_aa: CASKLPENTEAFF
j_call: TRBJ1-2; clone_size: many; d_call: .; v_call: TRBV9; cdr3_nt: TGTGCCAGCAGCGAGGGTCGGGAGGGCGTCTATGGCTACACCTTC; cdr3_aa: CASSEGREGVYGYTF
j_call: TRBJ2-5; clone_size: many; d_call: TRBD2; v_call: TRBV12-3/TRBV12-4; cdr3_nt: TGTGCCAGCAGTAGTTATCCGGGACTAGCCAGAGCGGCCCAGTACTTC; cdr3_aa: CASSSYPGLARAAQYF
j_call: TRBJ2-3; clone_size: .; d_call: TRBD1; v_call: TRBV15; cdr3_nt: TGTGCCACCAGCAGAGGCCCGACAGGGTTGGCCACAGATACGCAGTATTTT; cdr3_aa: CATSRGPTGLATDTQYF